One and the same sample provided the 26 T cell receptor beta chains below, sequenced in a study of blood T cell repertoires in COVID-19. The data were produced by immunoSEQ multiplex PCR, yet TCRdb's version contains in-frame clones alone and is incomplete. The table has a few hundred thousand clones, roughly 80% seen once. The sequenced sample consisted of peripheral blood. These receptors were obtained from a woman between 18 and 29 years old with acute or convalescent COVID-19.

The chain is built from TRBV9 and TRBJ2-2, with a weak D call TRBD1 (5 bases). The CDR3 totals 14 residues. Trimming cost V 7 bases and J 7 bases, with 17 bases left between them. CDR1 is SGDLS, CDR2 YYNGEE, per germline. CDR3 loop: CASGAQGFGGELFF. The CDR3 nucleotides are TGTGCCAGCGGGGCCCAGGGTTTTGGCGGGGAGCTGTTTTTT.

CDR3 coding DNA: TGTGCCAGCAGTTACTCGGGGGGTTTCTACAATGAGCAGTTCTTC. Its protein is CASSYSGGFYNEQFF. This chain uses TRBV6-5 with TRBJ2-1, with D tentatively TRBD2 (6 bases). The CDR3 is made up of 15 amino acids. V shed 0 bases and J shed 3 bases, with 9 bases lying between them. Germline V gives CDR1 MNHEY, CDR2 SVGAGI.

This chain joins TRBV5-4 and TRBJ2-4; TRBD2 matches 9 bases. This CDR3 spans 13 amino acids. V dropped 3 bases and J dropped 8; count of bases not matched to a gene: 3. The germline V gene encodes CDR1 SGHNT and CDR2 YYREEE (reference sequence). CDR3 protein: CASSSSGMDIQYF. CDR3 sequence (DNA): TGTGCCAGCAGCTCTAGCGGGATGGACATTCAGTACTTC.

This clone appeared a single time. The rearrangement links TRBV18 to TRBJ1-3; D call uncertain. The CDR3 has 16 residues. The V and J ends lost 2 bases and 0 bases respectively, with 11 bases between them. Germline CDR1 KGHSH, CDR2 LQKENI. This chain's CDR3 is CASSPAEGHSGNTIYF. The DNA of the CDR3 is TGTGCCAGCTCACCAGCGGAAGGCCACTCTGGAAACACCATATATTTT.

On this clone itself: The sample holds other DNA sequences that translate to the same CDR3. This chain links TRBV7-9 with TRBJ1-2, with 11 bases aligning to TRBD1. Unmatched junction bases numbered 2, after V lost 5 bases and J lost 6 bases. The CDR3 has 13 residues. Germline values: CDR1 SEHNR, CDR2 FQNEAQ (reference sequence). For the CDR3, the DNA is TGTGCCAGCAGCCGGGGACAGGGGGATGGCTACACCTTC. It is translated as CASSRGQGDGYTF.

CDR3 bases: TGTGCCAGTAGTATTCTCCCGGGACAGGGGGATAGGGACGAGCAGTACTTC. This sequence encodes CASSILPGQGDRDEQYF. This chain joins TRBV19 and TRBJ2-7; 11 bases line up with TRBD1. CDR1 is LNHDA and CDR2 is SQIVND in the germline V gene (reference sequence). V shed 3 bases and J 5 bases; nucleotides not matched to a gene: 12. The CDR3 is 17 residues long.

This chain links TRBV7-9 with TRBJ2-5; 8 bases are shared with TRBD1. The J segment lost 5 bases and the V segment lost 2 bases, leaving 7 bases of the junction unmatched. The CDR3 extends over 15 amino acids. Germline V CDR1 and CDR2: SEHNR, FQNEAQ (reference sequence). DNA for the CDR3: TGTGCCAGCAGCTTACGCCAGGGGGCTAGGGAGACCCAGTACTTC. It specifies CASSLRQGARETQYF.

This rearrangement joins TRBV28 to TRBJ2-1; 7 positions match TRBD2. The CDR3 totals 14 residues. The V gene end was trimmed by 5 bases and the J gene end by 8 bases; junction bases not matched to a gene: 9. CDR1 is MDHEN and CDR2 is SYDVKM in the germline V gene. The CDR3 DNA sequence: TGTGCCAGCAGTGAGGGGAGGGAACGGGATGAGCAGTTCTTC. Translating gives CASSEGRERDEQFF.

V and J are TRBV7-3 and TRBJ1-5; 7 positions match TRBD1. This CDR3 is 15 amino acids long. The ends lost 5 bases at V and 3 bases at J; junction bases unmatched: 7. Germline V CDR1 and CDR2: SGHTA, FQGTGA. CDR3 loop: CASSLRTGPNQPQHF. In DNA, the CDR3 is TGTGCCAGCAGCCTAAGGACAGGTCCCAATCAGCCCCAGCATTTT.

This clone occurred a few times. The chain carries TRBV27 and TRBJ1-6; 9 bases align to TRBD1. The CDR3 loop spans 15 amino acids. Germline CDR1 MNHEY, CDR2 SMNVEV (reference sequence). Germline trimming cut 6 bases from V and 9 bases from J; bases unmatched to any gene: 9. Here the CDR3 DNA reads TGTGCCAGCAGCGGATGGACAGGGGCTAGTTCACCCCTCCACTTT. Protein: CASSGWTGASSPLHF.

Here the CDR3 reads CASRRQGISSPLHF. The CDR3 coding sequence is TGTGCCAGCAGGCGACAGGGTATCTCTTCACCCCTCCACTTT. This chain connects TRBV5-6 to TRBJ1-6, with 7 bases fitting TRBD1. Germline V gene sequence: CDR1 SGHDT, CDR2 YYEEEE. The CDR3 loop spans 14 amino acids. Trimming cost V 5 bases and J 9 bases; bases outside gene matches: 8.

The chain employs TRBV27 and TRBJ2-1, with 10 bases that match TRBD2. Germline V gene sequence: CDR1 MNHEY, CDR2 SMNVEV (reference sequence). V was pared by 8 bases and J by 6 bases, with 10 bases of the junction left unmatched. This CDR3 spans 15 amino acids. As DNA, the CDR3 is TGTGCCAGCCGGACTAGCGGAGGTGGGCTCAATGAGCAGTTCTTC. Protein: CASRTSGGGLNEQFF.

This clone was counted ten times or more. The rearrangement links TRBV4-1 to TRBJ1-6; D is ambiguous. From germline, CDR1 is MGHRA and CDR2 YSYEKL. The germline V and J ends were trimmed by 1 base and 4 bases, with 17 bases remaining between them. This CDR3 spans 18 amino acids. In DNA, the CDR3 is TGCGCCAGCAGCCAAGCTGTCGTACAGATTCTTTATAATTCACCCCTCCACTTT. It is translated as CASSQAVVQILYNSPLHF.

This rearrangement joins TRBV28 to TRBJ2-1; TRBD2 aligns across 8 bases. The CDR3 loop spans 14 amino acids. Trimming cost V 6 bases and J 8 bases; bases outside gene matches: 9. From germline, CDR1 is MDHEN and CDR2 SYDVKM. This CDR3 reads CASRVLAEVDEQFF. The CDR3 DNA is TGTGCCAGCAGGGTACTAGCGGAGGTCGATGAGCAGTTCTTC.

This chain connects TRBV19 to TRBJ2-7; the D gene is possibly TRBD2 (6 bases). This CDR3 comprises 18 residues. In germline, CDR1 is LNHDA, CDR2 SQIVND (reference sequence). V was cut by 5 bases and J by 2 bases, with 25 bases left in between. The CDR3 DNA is TGTGCCAGTAGTCCGTCCTTTAGCGGCAGAAGATCCACCTACGAGCAGTACTTC. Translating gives CASSPSFSGRRSTYEQYF.

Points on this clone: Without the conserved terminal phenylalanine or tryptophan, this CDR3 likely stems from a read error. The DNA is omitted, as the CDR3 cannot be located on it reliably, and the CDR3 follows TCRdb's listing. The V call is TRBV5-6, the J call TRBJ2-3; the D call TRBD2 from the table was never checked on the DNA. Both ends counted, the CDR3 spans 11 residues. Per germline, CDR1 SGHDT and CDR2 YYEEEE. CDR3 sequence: CASSNPGRPCV.

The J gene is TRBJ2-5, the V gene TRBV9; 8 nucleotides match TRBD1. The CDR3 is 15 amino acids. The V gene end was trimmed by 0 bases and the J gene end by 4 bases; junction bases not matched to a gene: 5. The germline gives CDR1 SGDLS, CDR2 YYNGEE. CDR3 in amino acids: CASSVGTGWVETQYF. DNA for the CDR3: TGTGCCAGCAGCGTAGGGACAGGGTGGGTAGAGACCCAGTACTTC. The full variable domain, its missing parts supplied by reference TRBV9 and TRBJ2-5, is DSGVTQTPKHLITATGQRVTLRCSPRSGDLSVYWYQQSLDQGLQFLIQYYNGEERAKGNILERFSAQQFPDLHSELNLSSLELGDSALYFCASSVGTGWVETQYFGPGTRLLVL.

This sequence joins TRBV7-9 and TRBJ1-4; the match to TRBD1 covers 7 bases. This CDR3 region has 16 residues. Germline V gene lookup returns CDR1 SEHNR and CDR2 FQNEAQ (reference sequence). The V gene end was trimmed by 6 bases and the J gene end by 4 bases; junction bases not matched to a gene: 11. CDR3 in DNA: TGTGCCAGCAGTCCTGCCCGACAGGGCTTTAATGAAAAACTGTTTTTT. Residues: CASSPARQGFNEKLFF.

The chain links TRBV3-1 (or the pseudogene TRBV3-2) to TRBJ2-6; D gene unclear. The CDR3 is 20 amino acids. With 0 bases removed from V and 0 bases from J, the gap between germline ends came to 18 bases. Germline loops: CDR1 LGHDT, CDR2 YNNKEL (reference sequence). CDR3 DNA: TGTGCCAGCAGCCAAGATGATAGGCCTTGGGCAGACTCTGGGGCCAACGTCCTGACTTTC. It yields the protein CASSQDDRPWADSGANVLTF.

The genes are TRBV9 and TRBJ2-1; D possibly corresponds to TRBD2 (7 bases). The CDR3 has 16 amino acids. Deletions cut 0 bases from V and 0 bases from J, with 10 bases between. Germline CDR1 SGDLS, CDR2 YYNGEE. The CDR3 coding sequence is TGTGCCAGCAGCGTAGACGGGGGGCTCTCCTACAATGAGCAGTTCTTC. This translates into CASSVDGGLSYNEQFF.

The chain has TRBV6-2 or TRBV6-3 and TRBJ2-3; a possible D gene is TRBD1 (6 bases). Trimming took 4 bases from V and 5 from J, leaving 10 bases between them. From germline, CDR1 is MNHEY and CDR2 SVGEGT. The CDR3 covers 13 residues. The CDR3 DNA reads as TGTGCCAGCAGTTCGACAGGCGAAGATACGCAGTATTTT. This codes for CASSSTGEDTQYF.

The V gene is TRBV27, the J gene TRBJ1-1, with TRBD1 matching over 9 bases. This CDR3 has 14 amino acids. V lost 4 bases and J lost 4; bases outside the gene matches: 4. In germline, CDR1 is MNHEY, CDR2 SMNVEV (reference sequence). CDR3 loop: CASSYGTGFTEAFF. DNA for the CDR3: TGTGCCAGCAGTTACGGGACAGGGTTCACTGAAGCTTTCTTT.

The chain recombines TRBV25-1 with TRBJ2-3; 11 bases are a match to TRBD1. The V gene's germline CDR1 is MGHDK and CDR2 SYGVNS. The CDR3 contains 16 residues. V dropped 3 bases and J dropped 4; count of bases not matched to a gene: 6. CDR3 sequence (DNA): TGTGCCAGCAGTGATCGGACAGGGGGCGCATCAGATACGCAGTATTTT. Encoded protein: CASSDRTGGASDTQYF.

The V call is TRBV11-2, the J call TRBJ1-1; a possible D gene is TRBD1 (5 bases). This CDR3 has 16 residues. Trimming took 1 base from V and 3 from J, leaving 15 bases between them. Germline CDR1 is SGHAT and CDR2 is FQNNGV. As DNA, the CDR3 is TGTGCCAGCAGCTTAGGAGACAGACAAAGGCACACTGAAGCTTTCTTT. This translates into CASSLGDRQRHTEAFF.

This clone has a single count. The CDR3 region is CASSYSGNQETQYF. Here the CDR3 DNA reads TGCGCCAGCAGTTATAGCGGGAACCAAGAGACCCAGTACTTC. V is TRBV5-1 and J is TRBJ2-5; the match to TRBD2 covers 8 bases. Germline V gene lookup returns CDR1 SGHRS and CDR2 YFSETQ. The CDR3 loop spans 14 amino acids. V gave up 5 bases and J gave up 0 bases; unmatched junction bases: 3.

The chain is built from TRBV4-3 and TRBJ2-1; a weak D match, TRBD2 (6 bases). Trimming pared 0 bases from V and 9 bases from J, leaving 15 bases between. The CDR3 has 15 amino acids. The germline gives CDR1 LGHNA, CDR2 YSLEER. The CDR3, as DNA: TGCGCCAGCAGCCAAGATAGCGGCAGGGATGGTGAGCAGTTCTTC. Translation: CASSQDSGRDGEQFF.